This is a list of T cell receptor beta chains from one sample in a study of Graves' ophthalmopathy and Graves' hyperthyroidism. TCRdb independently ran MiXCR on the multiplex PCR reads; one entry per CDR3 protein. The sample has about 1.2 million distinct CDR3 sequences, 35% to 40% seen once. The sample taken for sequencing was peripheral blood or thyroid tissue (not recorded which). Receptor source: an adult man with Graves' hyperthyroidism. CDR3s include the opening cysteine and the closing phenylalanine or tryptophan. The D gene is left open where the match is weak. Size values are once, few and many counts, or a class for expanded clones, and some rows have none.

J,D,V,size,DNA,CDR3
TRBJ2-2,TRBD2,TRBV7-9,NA,TGTGCCAGCAGCTCATGGGGGACAACTAGCGGGAGTTTCCCCGGGGAGCTGTTTTTT,CASSSWGTTSGSFPGELFF
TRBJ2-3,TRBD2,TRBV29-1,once,TGCAGCGTGGTGGGCTTAGCGGGGGGCCGAGGAGATACGCAGTATTTT,CSVVGLAGGRGDTQYF
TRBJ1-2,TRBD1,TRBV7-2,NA,TGTGCCAGCAGCCGTCACGCGACAGGGAACTATGGCTACACCTTC,CASSRHATGNYGYTF
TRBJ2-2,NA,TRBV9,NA,TGTGCCAGCAGCGGGACAGCATTTACGAACACCGGGGAGCTGTTTTTT,CASSGTAFTNTGELFF
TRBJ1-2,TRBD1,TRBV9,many,TGTGCCAGCAGTGCCAACAGGGGGACCAACTATGGCTACACCTTC,CASSANRGTNYGYTF
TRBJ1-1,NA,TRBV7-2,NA,TGTGCCAGCAGACAACTTAGACAGGTACGAATGAACACTGAAGCTTTCTTT,CASRQLRQVRMNTEAFF
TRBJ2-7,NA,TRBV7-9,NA,TGCGCCAGCAGCCAAGATAGGAGGGAAGCCTACGAGCAGTACTTC,CASSQDRREAYEQYF
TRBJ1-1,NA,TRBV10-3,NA,TGTGCCATCAGTACTACAGAGAACACTGAAGCTTTCTTT,CAISTTENTEAFF
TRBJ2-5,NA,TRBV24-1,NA,TGTGCCACCAGTGTACGAGGATTGCGGACCCAGTACTTC,CATSVRGLRTQYF
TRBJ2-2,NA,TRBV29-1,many,TGCAGCGTTCGTCGGGAGTTGGACACCGGGGAGCTGTTTTTT,CSVRRELDTGELFF
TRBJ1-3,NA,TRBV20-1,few,TGCAGTGCTATCGGTGGAAACACCATATATTTT,CSAIGGNTIYF
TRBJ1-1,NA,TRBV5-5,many,TGTGCCAGCAGCTACCGGACAGATACTAACACTGAAGCTTTCTTT,CASSYRTDTNTEAFF
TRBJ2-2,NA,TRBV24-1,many,TGTGCCACCAGTGTCCAAGGGCCCGGGGAGCTGTTTTTT,CATSVQGPGELFF
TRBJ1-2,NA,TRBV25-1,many,TGTGCCAGCAGTGAATATCTCCGGATGACGCGAAACTATGGCTACACCTTC,CASSEYLRMTRNYGYTF
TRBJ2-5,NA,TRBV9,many,TGTGCCAGCAGCGTATCCGGACTGAATCAAGAGACCCAGTACTTC,CASSVSGLNQETQYF
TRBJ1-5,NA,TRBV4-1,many,TGCGCCAGCAGCCAAGATCGGCAGGGTGACAATCAGCCCCAGCATTTT,CASSQDRQGDNQPQHF
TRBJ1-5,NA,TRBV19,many,TGTGCCAGTAGTATTAAGGTCGGGAATCAGCCCCAGCATTTT,CASSIKVGNQPQHF
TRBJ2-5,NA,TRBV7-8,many,TGTGCCAGCACCTTCCGGGGCGTGGAGACCCAGTACTTC,CASTFRGVETQYF
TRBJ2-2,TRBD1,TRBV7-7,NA,TGTGCCAGCAGCGGGGACAGGGACCCGAAAGAAAATCCGAACACCGGGGAGCTGTTTTTT,CASSGDRDPKENPNTGELFF
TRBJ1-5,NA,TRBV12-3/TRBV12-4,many,TGTGCGGATCAGCCCCAGCATTTT,CADQPQHF
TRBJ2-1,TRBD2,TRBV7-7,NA,TGTGCCAGCAGTGTAGCGGGGGGCCCATACAATGAGCAGTTCTTC,CASSVAGGPYNEQFF
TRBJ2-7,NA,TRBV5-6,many,TGTGCCAGCAGCTTCTTGGGAGAGCAGTACTTC,CASSFLGEQYF
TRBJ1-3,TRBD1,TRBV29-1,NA,TGCAGCGGGTGGGACAGCTCTGGAAACACCATATATTTT,CSGWDSSGNTIYF
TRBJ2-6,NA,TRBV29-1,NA,TGCAGCGTTGCCGTTGGGGCCAACGTCCTGACTTTC,CSVAVGANVLTF
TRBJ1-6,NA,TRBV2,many,TGTGCCAGCAGTACCGGACATGCTACAAATTCACCCCTCCACTTT,CASSTGHATNSPLHF
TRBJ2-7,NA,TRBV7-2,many,TGTGCCAGCAGCGGAATGCGACACGAGCAGTACTTC,CASSGMRHEQYF
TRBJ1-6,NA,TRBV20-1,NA,TGCAGTGCTAGAAAATCGGTGTCGGGAAGGAGCAGGTTATATTCACCCCTCCACTTT,CSARKSVSGRSRLYSPLHF
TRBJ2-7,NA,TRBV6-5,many,TGTGCCAGCATGCAAGGGACGACCTACGAGCAGTACTTC,CASMQGTTYEQYF
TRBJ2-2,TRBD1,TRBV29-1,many,TGCAGCGTTGAGATAACAGGGGGGAACACCGGGGAGCTGTTTTTT,CSVEITGGNTGELFF
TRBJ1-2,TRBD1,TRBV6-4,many,TGTGCCAGCAGTGCTACAGGGGAAGCCAGCTACACCTTC,CASSATGEASYTF
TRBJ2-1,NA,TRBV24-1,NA,TGTGCCACCAGTGATCGGGACCGCACAGAGCAGTTCTTC,CATSDRDRTEQFF
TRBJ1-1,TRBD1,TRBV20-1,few,TGCAGTGCGCCCCGACAGGGGGTTGAAGCTTTCTTT,CSAPRQGVEAFF
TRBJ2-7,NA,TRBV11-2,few,TGCGCCAGCAGCCAAGATCTACGAGGGGTCGACGAGCAGTACTTC,CASSQDLRGVDEQYF
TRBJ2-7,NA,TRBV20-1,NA,TGCAGTGCTAGACTCGCAGTGAGCTCCTACGAGCAGTACTTC,CSARLAVSSYEQYF
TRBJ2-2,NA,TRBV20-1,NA,TGCAGTGCTACAAAACCCGGGAACACCGGGGAGCTGTTTTTT,CSATKPGNTGELFF
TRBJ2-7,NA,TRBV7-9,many,TGTGCCAGCAGCTTTTCGGTGAAAGAAGACGAGCAGTACTTC,CASSFSVKEDEQYF
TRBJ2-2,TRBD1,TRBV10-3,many,TGTGCCATCAGGGGGACAGGCACGAACACCGGGGAGCTGTTTTTT,CAIRGTGTNTGELFF
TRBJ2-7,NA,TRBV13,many,TGTGCCAGCAGCCGGCTGCTCGAGCAGTACTTC,CASSRLLEQYF
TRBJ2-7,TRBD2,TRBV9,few,TGTGCCAGCAGCCAAGAAACGGGAGGGGCCTACGAGCAGTACTTC,CASSQETGGAYEQYF
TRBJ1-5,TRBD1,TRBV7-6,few,TGTGCTCAGGACAGGGGTAGCAATCAGCCCCAGCATTTT,CAQDRGSNQPQHF
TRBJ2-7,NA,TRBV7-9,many,TGTGCCAGCAGCTCCTCCGGGACCTACGAGCAGTACTTC,CASSSSGTYEQYF
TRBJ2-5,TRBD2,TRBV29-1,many,TGCAGCGTTTGTAGTAGCGGGAACACCCAAGAGACCCAGTACTTC,CSVCSSGNTQETQYF
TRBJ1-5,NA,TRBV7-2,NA,TGTGCCAGCAAAAGCGGGCAGCCCCAGCATTTT,CASKSGQPQHF
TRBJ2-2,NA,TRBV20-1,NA,TGCAGTGCTAGAGAATTGACTAGCGGGGAGCTGTTTTTT,CSARELTSGELFF
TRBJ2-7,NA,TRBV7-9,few,TGTGCCAGCAGCCTCGGGATAGGGCGGCCCCGTGCCAGAGAGCAGTACTTC,CASSLGIGRPRAREQYF
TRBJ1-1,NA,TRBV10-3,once,TGTGCCATCAGTTTTCCTTCTGGGTACGTGGCTTTCTTT,CAISFPSGYVAFF
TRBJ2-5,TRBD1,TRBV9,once,TGTGCCAGCAGCCAAGATCCCTACCCTCGACAGGGGCCGTACCAAGAGACCCAGTACTTC,CASSQDPYPRQGPYQETQYF
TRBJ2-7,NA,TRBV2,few,TGTGCCAGCCCGAGACAGGCCTACGAGCAGTACTTC,CASPRQAYEQYF
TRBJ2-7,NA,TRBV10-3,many,TGTGCCATCAGTGAGCTGGATAGGGCCTACGAGCAGTACTTC,CAISELDRAYEQYF
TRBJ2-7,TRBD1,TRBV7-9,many,TGTGCCAGCAGCTCAGGACAGGGGTCCCCCTACGAGCAGTACTTC,CASSSGQGSPYEQYF
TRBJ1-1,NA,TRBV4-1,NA,TGCGCCAGCAGCCGGGTAGGACGGAACACTGAAGCTTTCTTT,CASSRVGRNTEAFF
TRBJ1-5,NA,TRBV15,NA,TGTGCCACCAGCAGAGTCATGGGGCGCCATCAGCCCCAGCATTTT,CATSRVMGRHQPQHF
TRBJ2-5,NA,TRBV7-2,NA,TGTGCCAGCAGCTTAGCGGGGGGGCGGACCGGGGAGACCCAGTACTTC,CASSLAGGRTGETQYF
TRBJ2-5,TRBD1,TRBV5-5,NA,TGCGCCAGCAGAAGGACAGGCGGATACCAAGAGACCCAGTACTTC,CASRRTGGYQETQYF
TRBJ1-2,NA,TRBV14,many,TGTGCCAGCAGCCATGAACCCGGGTCGCTATCCAACACCTTC,CASSHEPGSLSNTF
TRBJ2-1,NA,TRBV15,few,TGTGCCACCAGCAGAGATGTTTCCGGGATTGAGCAGTTCTTC,CATSRDVSGIEQFF
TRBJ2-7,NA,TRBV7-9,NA,TGTGCCAGCAGCTTGCTGAGGGGCTCTCTGTACGAGCAGTACTTC,CASSLLRGSLYEQYF